The 18 T cell receptor beta chains below come from one sample, sequenced in a study of PD-1 blockade in classical Hodgkin lymphoma. Following autologous stem cell transplantation, relapse occurred in every patient, and exposure to brentuximab vedotin varied. Sequencing used immunoSEQ multiplex PCR; TCRdb keeps in-frame clones, though not all of them. The sample carries 20,000 to 30,000 clones, approximately 69% recorded once. This sample comprised peripheral blood mononuclear cells (PBMCs), obtained at baseline. Receptors originate from a human donor with classical Hodgkin lymphoma.

The chain joins TRBV7-9 to TRBJ1-4; TRBD1 is a possible D gene (5 bases). This CDR3 contains 16 residues. V gave up 5 bases and J gave up 7 bases, with 20 bases separating them. Germline loops: CDR1 SEHNR, CDR2 FQNEAQ (reference sequence). The CDR3 region has the DNA TGTGCCAGCAGCCCGGCCCAATCCCCAGGGATTGAAAAACTGTTTTTT. Protein: CASSPAQSPGIEKLFF.

DNA of the CDR3: TGTGCCAGTAGTCCGGGGGGTGAAGCTTTCTTT. Its translation: CASSPGGEAFF. This chain uses TRBV19 with TRBJ1-1, with TRBD1 as a possible D gene (5 bases). Trimming took off 5 bases at V and 7 bases at J, with 8 bases between the two ends. The CDR3 spans 11 residues. Germline assignment: CDR1 LNHDA and CDR2 SQIVND (reference sequence).

As to this clone: Other nucleotide sequences from this sample produce the same CDR3. The chain couples TRBV30 to TRBJ2-7; TRBD1 matches at 11 bases. V was pared by 4 bases and J by 3 bases, with 8 bases of the junction left unmatched. Germline CDR1 is GTSNPN and CDR2 is SVGIG (reference sequence). The CDR3 runs 15 residues. The CDR3 protein is CAWNPPDRGHYEQYF. The CDR3 DNA follows: TGTGCCTGGAACCCACCGGACAGGGGGCACTACGAGCAGTACTTC.

The chain is built from TRBV27 and TRBJ2-7; D gene uncertain. The CDR3 consists of 12 residues. With 4 bases removed from V and 0 bases from J, the gap between germline ends came to 4 bases. In germline, CDR1 is MNHEY, CDR2 SMNVEV (reference sequence). The CDR3 here is CASSSRSYEQYF. The CDR3 DNA follows: TGTGCCAGCAGTTCCCGCTCCTACGAGCAGTACTTC.

V usage is TRBV15 and J usage is TRBJ2-2; 8 nucleotides line up with TRBD1. CDR3 size: 13 residues. Germline CDR1 reads LNHNV; CDR2 reads YYDKDF (reference sequence). The V segment lost 5 bases and the J segment 6 bases; nucleotides outside the gene matches: 2. The CDR3 loop is CATSPDRAGELFF. CDR3 in DNA: TGTGCCACCAGCCCGGACAGGGCCGGGGAGCTGTTTTTT. The full variable domain, completed using reference TRBV15 and TRBJ2-2, is DAMVIQNPRYQVTQFGKPVTLSCSQTLNHNVMYWYQQKSSQAPKLLFHYYDKDFNNEADTPDNFQSRRPNTSFCFLDIRSPGLGDTAMYLCATSPDRAGELFFGEGSRLTVL.

This clone was recorded only once. The J gene is TRBJ2-1, the V gene TRBV21-1. TRBV21-1 is deemed a pseudogene. The CDR3 runs 15 residues. CDR3 region: CASIGLPSSYNEQFF. The DNA of the CDR3 is TGTGCCAGCATAGGATTACCAAGCTCCTACAATGAGCAGTTCTTC.

A single count supports this clone. The chain joins TRBV2 to TRBJ2-1, with 7 bases identical to TRBD2. Trimming removed 5 bases from V and 4 bases from J; junction bases left unmatched: 8. The CDR3 extends over 15 amino acids. The germline V gene encodes CDR1 SNHLY and CDR2 FYNNEI. The CDR3 sequence: CASSLNRDYYNEQFF. For the CDR3, the DNA is TGTGCCAGCAGTCTCAACCGGGACTATTACAATGAGCAGTTCTTC.

The gene calls are TRBV10-3 and TRBJ2-1; TRBD2 aligns across 7 bases. Germline V lookup: CDR1 ENHRY, CDR2 SYGVKD. V shed 4 bases, J shed 6 bases, and the junction held 6 bases outside the gene matches. The CDR3 extends over 14 amino acids. Here the CDR3 reads CAISGGWGGNEQFF. CDR3 coding DNA: TGTGCCATCAGTGGAGGTTGGGGGGGCAATGAGCAGTTCTTC.

V and J are TRBV9 and TRBJ1-4; D remains unclear. Germline CDR1 and CDR2: SGDLS and YYNGEE. V shed 3 bases and J shed 4 bases, with 10 bases lying between them. CDR3 length: 14 amino acids. For the CDR3, the DNA is TGTGCCAGCAGCGCCGGAGACGGTAATGAAAAACTGTTTTTT. It yields the protein CASSAGDGNEKLFF.

The chain joins TRBV4-1 to TRBJ2-3; 10 nucleotides agree with TRBD2. Per germline, CDR1 MGHRA and CDR2 YSYEKL. After removal of 3 bases from V and 2 bases from J, the junction contained 8 bases not matched to a gene. The CDR3 length is 17 residues. The CDR3 sequence is CASSQQTSGESTDTQYF. The CDR3, as DNA: TGCGCCAGCAGCCAGCAAACTAGCGGGGAATCCACAGATACGCAGTATTTT.

With regard to this clone: An end of the junction differs from the germline gene, which may be a read error. The chain is built from TRBV10-3 and TRBJ2-1; D gene unclear. The germline V gene has CDR1 ENHRY and CDR2 SYGVKD. The CDR3 length is 13 residues. The chain's CDR3 is CATSSSEDNEQFF. The CDR3 nucleotides are TGTGCCACCAGTTCCTCAGAGGACAATGAGCAGTTCTTC.

The V call is TRBV29-1, the J call TRBJ2-2; D unresolved. V was shortened by 4 bases and J by 8 bases, with 11 bases between the two germline ends. Germline-derived CDR1 and CDR2 are SQVTM and ANQGSEA. The CDR3 covers 12 residues. CDR3 loop: CSVVQESGELFF. CDR3 bases: TGCAGCGTTGTCCAGGAGAGTGGGGAGCTGTTTTTT.

The chain uses TRBV13 and TRBJ1-6, with 9 bases identical to TRBD1. Looked up from germline, CDR1 is PRHDT and CDR2 is FYEKMQ (reference sequence). The V gene end was trimmed by 2 bases and the J gene end by 10 bases; junction bases not matched to a gene: 6. The CDR3 runs to 15 residues. The CDR3 DNA reads TGTGCCAGCAGCTTATATCCGGACAGGGGCTCACCCCTCCACTTT. Translated: CASSLYPDRGSPLHF.

The chain is built from TRBV4-1 and TRBJ1-2; 7 bases match TRBD1. Germline V CDR1 and CDR2: MGHRA, YSYEKL. V trimming: 3 bases; J trimming: 4 bases; junction bases outside the gene matches: 11. This CDR3 region has 16 residues. The CDR3 sequence is CASSQVQGGRSYGYTF. Here the CDR3 DNA reads TGCGCCAGCAGCCAGGTTCAGGGGGGGAGAAGCTATGGCTACACCTTC.

The gene calls are TRBV5-4 and TRBJ1-2; D might be TRBD1 (6 bases). The ends were cut back, 4 bases at V and 6 bases at J, with 16 bases in the middle. CDR3 size: 14 residues. Germline V lookup: CDR1 SGHNT, CDR2 YYREEE (reference sequence). The CDR3 coding sequence is TGTGCCAGCAGCCCGTTCTCGGGGGCAAATGGCTACACCTTC. Amino acid sequence: CASSPFSGANGYTF.

The CDR3 is CASSHRQGQEYNTQYF. The CDR3 DNA follows: TGTGCCAGCAGCCATCGACAGGGACAAGAGTATAATACGCAGTATTTT. The gene calls are TRBV7-9 and TRBJ2-3, with 7 bases fitting TRBD1. The CDR3 sequence is 16 residues long. The germline V gene encodes CDR1 SEHNR and CDR2 FQNEAQ (reference sequence). Trimming cost V 5 bases and J 7 bases; bases outside gene matches: 15. Filled out from reference TRBV7-9 and TRBJ2-3, the complete variable domain reads DTGVSQNPRHKITKRGQNVTFRCDPISEHNRLYWYRQTLGQGPEFLTYFQNEAQLEKSRLLSDRFSAERPKGSFSTLEIQRTEQGDSAMYLCASSHRQGQEYNTQYFGPGTRLTVL.

The CDR3 loop is CASSWRDNYNEQFF. The CDR3 DNA is TGTGCCAGCAGTTGGAGGGACAATTACAATGAGCAGTTCTTC. The chain recombines TRBV27 with TRBJ2-1; D is tentatively TRBD1 or TRBD2 (6 bases each). CDR3 size: 14 residues. CDR1 is MNHEY, CDR2 SMNVEV, per germline (reference sequence). The germline V and J ends were trimmed by 4 bases and 4 bases, with 11 bases remaining between them.

The chain has TRBV6-5 and TRBJ2-5, with 7 bases fitting TRBD1. The CDR3 consists of 16 residues. CDR1 and CDR2 (germline): MNHEY, SVGAGI. V lost 0 bases to trimming and J lost 5 bases; unmatched junction nucleotides: 9. The CDR3 DNA is TGTGCCAGCAGTTACTCGTTGACCGACAGGGTTGAGACCCAGTACTTC. Translated: CASSYSLTDRVETQYF.